These 5 T cell receptor beta chains were sequenced from one sample in a study of OX40 agonist ivuxolimab in advanced cancers. Method: immunoSEQ multiplex PCR; TCRdb's copy keeps in-frame clones and lacks some. Of 70,000 to 80,000 clones in the sample, about 86% were seen once. Sequencing used CD4+ or CD8+ T cells sorted from blood, obtained in a trial of the OX40 agonist ivuxolimab. All receptors come from an adult with an advanced solid tumor such as melanoma, head and neck, liver or kidney cancer.

The chain joins TRBV2 to TRBJ1-1; the D gene is possibly TRBD1 (5 bases). Germline V CDR1 and CDR2: SNHLY, FYNNEI. V dropped 4 bases and J dropped 11 bases, with 20 bases sitting between them. The CDR3 is 14 amino acids. DNA of the CDR3: TGTGCCAGCAGTGTGGGAATTTCAGGGTTGGGGGCTTTCTTT. As protein: CASSVGISGLGAFF.

The chain uses TRBV7-8 and TRBJ1-2; D remains ambiguous. Trimming left V 5 bases short and J 4 bases short, with 14 bases between. This CDR3 contains 14 residues. Germline assignment: CDR1 SGHVS and CDR2 FQNEAQ. CDR3 DNA sequence: TGTGCCAGCAGCCAGACGCAAGGGTTCTATGGCTACACCTTC. Its translation: CASSQTQGFYGYTF.

This clone was picked up a small number of times. The V gene is TRBV27, the J gene TRBJ2-7, with no clear D. The CDR3 spans 10 residues. Germline CDR1 and CDR2: MNHEY and SMNVEV (reference sequence). The germline V and J ends were trimmed by 4 bases and 4 bases, with 2 bases remaining between them. CDR3 sequence: CASSCYEQYF. The CDR3 region has the DNA TGTGCCAGCAGTTGTTACGAGCAGTACTTC.

This rearrangement joins TRBV5-4 to TRBJ2-3; tentative D call: TRBD2 (5 bases). Trimming took off 6 bases at V and 1 base at J, with 9 bases between the two ends. The CDR3 length is 13 residues. Per germline, CDR1 SGHNT and CDR2 YYREEE (reference sequence). CDR3 protein: CASMPSRTDTQYF. The CDR3 DNA follows: TGTGCCAGCATGCCTAGCCGCACAGATACGCAGTATTTT.

This chain links TRBV9 with TRBJ1-2; D gene uncertain. The germline V gene encodes CDR1 SGDLS and CDR2 YYNGEE. Trimming pared 5 bases from V and 3 bases from J, leaving 5 bases between. The CDR3 loop spans 11 amino acids. The CDR3 sequence: CASRRDYGYTF. The DNA of the CDR3 is TGTGCCAGCAGACGGGACTATGGCTACACCTTC.